The 23 T cell receptor beta chains below all came from one sample that was sequenced in a study of cytomegalovirus exposure and HLA in healthy donors. Clones were sequenced by immunoSEQ multiplex PCR, and TCRdb holds only the in-frame ones, with some missing. The table includes around 86,000 clones, 90% to 95% detected once. Sequencing used PBMCs. Every receptor here comes from a woman aged 25 to 39 in good health and CMV-seropositive.

The chain combines TRBV30 with TRBJ2-7, with 8 bases that match TRBD2. The trim removed 2 bases at V and 1 base at J, leaving 4 bases unmatched. Germline V gene lookup returns CDR1 GTSNPN and CDR2 SVGIG (reference sequence). The CDR3 is 14 residues long. CDR3 bases: TGTGCCTGGAGTCCCGGGACTAGTTCCTACGAGCAGTACTTC. Amino acid sequence: CAWSPGTSSYEQYF. The full variable domain, its missing parts supplied by reference TRBV30 and TRBJ2-7, is SQTIHQWPATLVQPVGSPLSLECTVEGTSNPNLYWYRQAAGRGLQLLFYSVGIGQISSEVPQNLSASRPQDRQFILSSKKLLLSDSGFYLCAWSPGTSSYEQYFGPGTRLTVT.

This chain uses TRBV18 with TRBJ1-1; the D is unclear. Germline V gene lookup returns CDR1 KGHSH and CDR2 LQKENI. The CDR3 loop spans 13 amino acids. Trimming cost V 4 bases and J 1 base, with 7 bases left between them. Here the CDR3 DNA reads TGTGCCAGCTCACGAAAACAGAACACTGAAGCTTTCTTT. It codes for CASSRKQNTEAFF.

The chain uses TRBV29-1 and TRBJ1-2, with TRBD1 matching 12 bases. CDR3 length: 13 amino acids. The ends lost 3 bases at V and 6 bases at J; junction bases unmatched: 2. Germline CDR1 is SQVTM and CDR2 is ANQGSEA. The CDR3 sequence is CSVEGQGADGYTF. CDR3 coding DNA: TGCAGCGTTGAGGGACAGGGGGCTGATGGCTACACCTTC.

V is TRBV7-3 and J is TRBJ2-7; D may be TRBD2 (6 bases). This CDR3 is built from 15 residues. In germline, CDR1 is SGHTA, CDR2 FQGTGA. V was clipped by 0 bases and J by 2 bases, with 11 bases between them. The CDR3 here is CASSLTRGYPYEQYF. In DNA form, the CDR3 reads TGTGCCAGCAGCTTAACGCGGGGTTACCCCTACGAGCAGTACTTC. Full variable domain (rest looked up from reference TRBV7-3 and TRBJ2-7): GAGVSQTPSNKVTEKGKYVELRCDPISGHTALYWYRQSLGQGPEFLIYFQGTGAADDSGLPNDRFFAVRPEGSVSTLKIQRTERGDSAVYLCASSLTRGYPYEQYFGPGTRLTVT.

The chain links TRBV10-3 to TRBJ2-7; TRBD2 matches 7 bases. The ends lost 6 bases at V and 1 base at J; junction bases unmatched: 6. The CDR3 has 14 amino acids. Germline lookup yields CDR1 ENHRY and CDR2 SYGVKD. The chain's CDR3 is CAISQPGLSYEQYF. For the CDR3, the DNA is TGTGCCATCAGCCAGCCGGGACTATCCTACGAGCAGTACTTC.

V usage is TRBV4-3 and J usage is TRBJ2-7, with a tentative D call TRBD2 (5 bases). V was pared by 0 bases and J by 3 bases, with 27 bases between. This CDR3 comprises 20 residues. The germline gives CDR1 LGHNA, CDR2 YSLEER. CDR3 in DNA: TGCGCCAGCAGCCAAGAATCGATTGCCGCTAGCAACTTAGGTGACTACGAGCAGTACTTC. This sequence encodes CASSQESIAASNLGDYEQYF.

The chain has TRBV4-1 and TRBJ1-1; 10 nucleotides agree with TRBD1. V gave up 0 bases and J gave up 0 bases; unmatched junction bases: 13. The germline CDR1 and CDR2 sequences are MGHRA and YSYEKL. The CDR3 runs 20 residues. The chain's CDR3 is CASSQEWDRGPFLMNTEAFF. CDR3 DNA: TGCGCCAGCAGCCAAGAGTGGGACAGGGGACCGTTTCTAATGAACACTGAAGCTTTCTTT.

This clone was recorded only once. This rearrangement joins TRBV6-1 to TRBJ1-1, with D unresolved. The CDR3 length is 13 residues. The V gene's germline CDR1 is MNHNS and CDR2 SASEGT. Trimming took off 3 bases at V and 6 bases at J, with 11 bases between the two ends. In DNA form, the CDR3 reads TGTGCCAGCAGTGATAAGTACCGAGCTGAAGCTTTCTTT. Amino acids: CASSDKYRAEAFF.

This chain connects TRBV30 to TRBJ1-2; the D gene is possibly TRBD1 (6 bases). There are 14 residues in the CDR3. Per the germline V gene, CDR1 is GTSNPN and CDR2 is SVGIG (reference sequence). Trimming cost V 1 base and J 4 bases, with 13 bases left between them. Written as DNA, the CDR3 is TGTGCCTGGAGTGGAACAGGGCACGGCTATGGCTACACCTTC. Its protein product is CAWSGTGHGYGYTF. Based on the CDR3 plus reference TRBV30 and TRBJ1-2, the full variable domain is SQTIHQWPATLVQPVGSPLSLECTVEGTSNPNLYWYRQAAGRGLQLLFYSVGIGQISSEVPQNLSASRPQDRQFILSSKKLLLSDSGFYLCAWSGTGHGYGYTFGSGTRLTVV.

J is TRBJ2-1 and V is TRBV11-2, with 10 bases aligning to TRBD2. Germline assignment: CDR1 SGHAT and CDR2 FQNNGV. The CDR3 contains 15 residues. Trimming removed 3 bases from V and 7 bases from J; junction bases left unmatched: 6. CDR3: CASSLRAGGPNEQFF. The CDR3 nucleotides read TGTGCCAGCAGCTTGAGAGCGGGAGGGCCGAATGAGCAGTTCTTC.

This clone was recorded a few times. The chain links TRBV28 to TRBJ1-2, with D possibly TRBD1 on 5 matching bases. Germline V gene lookup returns CDR1 MDHEN and CDR2 SYDVKM. The V end was cut by 5 bases, the J end by 4 bases, with 17 bases between. The CDR3 length is 15 residues. The CDR3 sequence: CASSRANRFSYGYTF. The CDR3 DNA follows: TGTGCCAGCAGTCGGGCGAACAGGTTCTCCTATGGCTACACCTTC.

This sequence joins TRBV5-4 and TRBJ2-5; 8 bases are shared with TRBD2. Germline V lookup: CDR1 SGHNT, CDR2 YYREEE (reference sequence). J gave up 4 bases and V 3 bases, and 5 bases lay outside the gene matches. This CDR3 comprises 14 residues. The CDR3, as DNA: TGTGCCAGCAGCTCGGGACTAGATCCAGAGACCCAGTACTTC. Amino acids: CASSSGLDPETQYF.

V usage is TRBV25-1 and J usage is TRBJ2-1, with TRBD2 as a possible D gene (5 bases). The germline V gene has CDR1 MGHDK and CDR2 SYGVNS. Trimming took off 5 bases at V and 4 bases at J, with 15 bases between the two ends. The CDR3 sequence is 15 residues long. Here the CDR3 reads CASSLGLADYNEQFF. The CDR3 DNA reads as TGTGCCAGCAGTCTCGGGCTAGCCGATTACAATGAGCAGTTCTTC.

V and J are TRBV10-3 and TRBJ2-1, with 10 bases fitting TRBD2. The length of the CDR3 is 17 residues. The junction had 7 bases not matched to a gene; V was cut back by 3 bases and J by 2 bases. From germline, CDR1 is ENHRY and CDR2 SYGVKD. In DNA form, the CDR3 reads TGTGCCATCAGTGAACTCTGGACTAGCGGAGCCTACAATGAGCAGTTCTTC. Residues: CAISELWTSGAYNEQFF.

V usage is TRBV5-6 and J usage is TRBJ1-1; 7 bases are shared with TRBD1. This CDR3 has 13 residues. V shed 3 bases, J shed 4 bases, and the junction held 3 bases outside the gene matches. Germline V CDR1 and CDR2: SGHDT, YYEEEE. CDR3 in DNA: TGTGCCAGCAGCTCTGACAGGGCCACTGAAGCTTTCTTT. This sequence encodes CASSSDRATEAFF.

The chain uses TRBV28 and TRBJ2-1; D not certain. This CDR3 comprises 15 residues. CDR1 is MDHEN and CDR2 is SYDVKM in the germline V gene. V was clipped by 3 bases and J by 0 bases, with 9 bases between them. The CDR3 DNA follows: TGTGCCAGCAGTTTGTCTCTAAGCTCCTACAATGAGCAGTTCTTC. Amino acid sequence: CASSLSLSSYNEQFF.

The J gene is TRBJ1-1, the V gene TRBV5-6; the match to TRBD1 covers 7 bases. The CDR3 consists of 14 residues. Trimming took 1 base from V and 4 from J; bases not matched to a gene: 4. CDR1 and CDR2 from the germline V gene are SGHDT and YYEEEE. The CDR3 DNA is TGTGCCAGCAGCTTGCCTTCAGGGGGCACTGAAGCTTTCTTT. Translation gives CASSLPSGGTEAFF.

This sequence joins TRBV6-5 and TRBJ1-2; a possible D gene is TRBD1 (6 bases). CDR1 is MNHEY, CDR2 SVGAGI, per germline. The ends were cut back, 2 bases at V and 2 bases at J, with 15 bases in the middle. CDR3 length: 16 residues. This CDR3 reads CASSYRGTGLNYGYTF. CDR3 nucleotides: TGTGCCAGCAGTTACAGGGGAACAGGGTTAAACTATGGCTACACCTTC.

Details on this clone: Germline is not matched at one junction end, which may reflect a read error. The gene calls are TRBV7-3 and TRBJ2-3; the match to TRBD1 covers 8 bases. Germline V gives CDR1 SGHTA, CDR2 FQGTGA. The CDR3 spans 15 residues. The CDR3 DNA sequence: TGTGCCAGCAGCCCCGCACTGACAGGGGCAGATATGCAGTATTTT. It is translated as CASSPALTGADMQYF.

V is TRBV7-9 and J is TRBJ2-6; a possible D gene is TRBD1 (6 bases). V was cut by 5 bases and J by 0 bases, with 11 bases left in between. The CDR3 has 16 residues. Germline assignment: CDR1 SEHNR and CDR2 FQNEAQ (reference sequence). The CDR3 loop reads CASSVTGSSGANVLTF. The CDR3 region has the DNA TGTGCCAGCAGCGTCACAGGGAGCTCTGGGGCCAACGTCCTGACTTTC.

This CDR3 reads CASSLRPGNLNTEAFF. For the CDR3, the DNA is TGTGCCAGCAGTTTAAGACCAGGGAATTTGAACACTGAAGCTTTCTTT. The J gene is TRBJ1-1, the V gene TRBV27; D is possibly TRBD1 (5 bases). This CDR3 comprises 16 residues. The V gene's germline CDR1 is MNHEY and CDR2 SMNVEV (reference sequence). V lost 2 bases and J 0 bases, leaving 13 bases between the germline ends.

The chain is built from TRBV6-5 and TRBJ1-2, with D unclear. CDR1 MNHEY and CDR2 SVGAGI come from the germline V gene. Trimming took off 0 bases at V and 3 bases at J, with 8 bases between the two ends. The CDR3 runs to 14 residues. The CDR3 DNA is TGTGCCAGCAGTTACTCCCCCAGGCACTATGGCTACACCTTC. This translates into CASSYSPRHYGYTF.

This clone appeared a single time. The rearrangement joins TRBV30 to TRBJ2-2; 9 bases map to TRBD2. The CDR3 has 15 amino acids. The junction had 5 bases not matched to a gene; V was cut back by 0 bases and J by 6 bases. CDR1 and CDR2 (germline): GTSNPN, SVGIG (reference sequence). The DNA of the CDR3 is TGTGCCTGGAGTGTAGGTCTAGCGGGACCCGGGGAGCTGTTTTTT. Amino acids: CAWSVGLAGPGELFF.